Sequencing of this TCR beta chain was carried out in a study of cytomegalovirus exposure and HLA in healthy donors. Study at large: Among several hundred genotyped donors, about 83% fell in the Caucasian-associated ancestry cluster. Study-wide results and caveats: Most TCR sequences showed up rarely, but some public TCRs showed up in many donors. Fewer N-insertions (relative to the 666-donor mean) were reportedly seen in an Asian-associated ancestry cluster in a later analysis.

Primers: 60 Vbeta forward and 13 Jbeta reverse. Data came from immunoSEQ multiplex PCR; TCRdb stores just in-frame clones and leaves some out. Of 140,000 to 150,000 clones listed, more than 75% are singletons. To note about this clone: Its antigen is still unknown.

The CDR3 length is 13 residues. Germline values: CDR1 SGHTA, CDR2 FQGTGA. Trimming took 3 bases from V and 11 from J, leaving 16 bases between them. Specimen: PBMCs. The V gene is TRBV7-3, the J gene TRBJ1-1; D not certain. This sequence was found in a female donor in good health and CMV-seronegative. The CDR3 spells CASSFKPSLEAFF. The CDR3 nucleotides are TGTGCCAGCAGCTTCAAACCATCCCTGGAGGCTTTCTTT.